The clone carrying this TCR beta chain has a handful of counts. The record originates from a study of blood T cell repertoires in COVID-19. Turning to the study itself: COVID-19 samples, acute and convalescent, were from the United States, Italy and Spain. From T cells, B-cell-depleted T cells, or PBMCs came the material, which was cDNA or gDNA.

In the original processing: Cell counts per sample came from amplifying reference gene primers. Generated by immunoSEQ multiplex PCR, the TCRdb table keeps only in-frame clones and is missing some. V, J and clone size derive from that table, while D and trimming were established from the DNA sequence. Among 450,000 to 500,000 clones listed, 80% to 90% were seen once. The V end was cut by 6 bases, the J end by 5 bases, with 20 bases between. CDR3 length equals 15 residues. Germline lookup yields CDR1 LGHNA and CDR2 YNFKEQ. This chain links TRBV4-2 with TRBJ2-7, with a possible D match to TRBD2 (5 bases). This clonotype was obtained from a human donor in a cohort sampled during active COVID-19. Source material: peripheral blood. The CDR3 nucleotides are TGTGCCAGCAGTCCAAGATTACGGGGTATTGACGAGCAGTACTTC. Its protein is CASSPRLRGIDEQYF.